A single sample is the source of the 3 T cell receptor beta chains below, sequenced in a study of blood T cells in healthy people across ages. A second 7 to 11 cycle PCR used barcoded and J-beta primers. TCRdb ran MiXCR on the 5' RACE reads and lists one entry per CDR3 protein. Among 800,000 or so distinct CDR3 sequences listed, 35% to 50% were seen once. Sequenced material: blood. These receptor sequences come from a man older than 75 in good health.

This chain uses TRBV20-1 with TRBJ2-5, with 9 bases identical to TRBD2. Germline lookup yields CDR1 DFQATT and CDR2 SNEGSKA (reference sequence). Trimming took 6 bases from V and 11 from J; bases not matched to a gene: 16. The CDR3 spans 14 residues. Here the CDR3 reads CSAERVAGVDEQYF. CDR3 nucleotide sequence: TGCAGTGCCGAACGGGTAGCGGGAGTTGATGAGCAGTACTTC.

The CDR3 reads CASSQDLASRDTQYF. DNA for the CDR3: TGCGCCAGCAGCCAAGATCTGGCTAGCCGAGATACGCAGTATTTT. The genes are TRBV4-3 and TRBJ2-3; weak D call: TRBD2 (5 bases). CDR3 length: 15 amino acids. Germline loops: CDR1 LGHNA, CDR2 YSLEER. V lost 0 bases and J lost 5, with 12 bases in between.

J is TRBJ1-2 and V is TRBV29-1, with 9 bases lining up with TRBD1. The V gene end was trimmed by 4 bases and the J gene end by 4 bases; junction bases not matched to a gene: 16. The CDR3 totals 17 residues. Per the germline V gene, CDR1 is SQVTM and CDR2 is ANQGSEA. The CDR3 sequence: CSVVHQIPGQGSYGYTF. For the CDR3, the DNA is TGCAGCGTTGTCCACCAAATCCCGGGACAGGGATCCTATGGCTACACCTTC. The whole variable domain, filled in from reference TRBV29-1 and TRBJ1-2, reads SAVISQKPSRDICQRGTSLTIQCQVDSQVTMMFWYRQQPGQSLTLIATANQGSEATYESGFVIDKFPISRPNLTFSTLTVSNMSPEDSSIYLCSVVHQIPGQGSYGYTFGSGTRLTVV.